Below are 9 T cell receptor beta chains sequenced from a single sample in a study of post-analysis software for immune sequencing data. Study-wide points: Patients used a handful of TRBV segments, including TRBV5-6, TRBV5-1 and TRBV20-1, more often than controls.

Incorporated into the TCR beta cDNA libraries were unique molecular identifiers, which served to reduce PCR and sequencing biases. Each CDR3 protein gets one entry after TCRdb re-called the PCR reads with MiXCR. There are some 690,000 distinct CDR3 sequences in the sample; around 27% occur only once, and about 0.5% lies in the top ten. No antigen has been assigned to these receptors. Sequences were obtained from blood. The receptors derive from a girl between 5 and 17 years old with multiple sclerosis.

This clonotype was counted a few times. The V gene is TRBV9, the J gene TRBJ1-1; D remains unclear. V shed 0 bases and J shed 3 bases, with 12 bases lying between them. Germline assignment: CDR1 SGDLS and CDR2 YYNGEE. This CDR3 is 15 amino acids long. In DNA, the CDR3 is TGTGCCAGCAGCGTAGAGGCAGCGAGGGACACTGAAGCTTTCTTT. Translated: CASSVEAARDTEAFF.

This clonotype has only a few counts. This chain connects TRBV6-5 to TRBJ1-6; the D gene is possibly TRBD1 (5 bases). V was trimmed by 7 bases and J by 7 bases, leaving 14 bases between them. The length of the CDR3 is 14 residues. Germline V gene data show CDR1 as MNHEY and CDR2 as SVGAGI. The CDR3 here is CASNIGTENSPLHF. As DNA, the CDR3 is TGTGCCAGCAACATCGGGACTGAGAATTCACCCCTCCACTTT.

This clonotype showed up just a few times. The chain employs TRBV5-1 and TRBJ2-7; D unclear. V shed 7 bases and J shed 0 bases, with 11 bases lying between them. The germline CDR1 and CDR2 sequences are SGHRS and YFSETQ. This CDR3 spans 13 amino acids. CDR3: CASRPGASYEQYF. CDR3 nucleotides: TGCGCCAGCCGTCCAGGAGCCTCCTACGAGCAGTACTTC.

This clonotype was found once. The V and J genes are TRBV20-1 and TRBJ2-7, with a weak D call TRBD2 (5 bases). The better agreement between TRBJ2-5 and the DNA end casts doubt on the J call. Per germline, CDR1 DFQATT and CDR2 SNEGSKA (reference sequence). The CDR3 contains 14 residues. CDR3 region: CSARVFSERETQYF. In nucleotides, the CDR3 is TGCAGTGCTAGAGTTTTTAGCGAGAGGGAGACCCAGTACTTC.

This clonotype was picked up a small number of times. The DNA for the CDR3 is TGCGCCAGCAGCTCTGACACAGCAACTAATGAAAAACTGTTTTTT. Translated: CASSSDTATNEKLFF. This chain links TRBV4-1 with TRBJ1-4; D gene unclear. V shed 5 bases and J shed 0 bases, with 10 bases lying between them. In germline, CDR1 is MGHRA, CDR2 YSYEKL. The CDR3 extends over 15 amino acids.

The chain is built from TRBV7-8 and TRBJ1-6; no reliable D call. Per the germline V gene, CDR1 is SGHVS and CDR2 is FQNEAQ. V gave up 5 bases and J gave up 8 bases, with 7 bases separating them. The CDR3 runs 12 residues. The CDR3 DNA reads TGTGCCAGCAGCATAGTCGATTCACCCCTCCACTTT. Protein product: CASSIVDSPLHF.

The CDR3 is CASSVSPSDTQYF. DNA of the CDR3: TGTGCCAGCAGCGTATCTCCCTCGGATACGCAGTATTTT. The gene calls are TRBV9 and TRBJ2-3; D is undetermined. Germline V CDR1 and CDR2: SGDLS, YYNGEE. V was pared by 1 base and J by 6 bases, with 9 bases between. This CDR3 has 13 residues.

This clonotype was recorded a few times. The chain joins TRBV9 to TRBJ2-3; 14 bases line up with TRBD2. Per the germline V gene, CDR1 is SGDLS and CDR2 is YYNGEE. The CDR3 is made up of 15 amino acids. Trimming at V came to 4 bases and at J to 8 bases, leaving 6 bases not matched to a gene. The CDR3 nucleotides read TGTGCCAGCAGCTCGGGACTAGCGGGAGTTCGTACGCAGTATTTT. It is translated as CASSSGLAGVRTQYF. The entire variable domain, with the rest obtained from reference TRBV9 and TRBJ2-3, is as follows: DSGVTQTPKHLITATGQRVTLRCSPRSGDLSVYWYQQSLDQGLQFLIQYYNGEERAKGNILERFSAQQFPDLHSELNLSSLELGDSALYFCASSSGLAGVRTQYFGPGTRLTVL.

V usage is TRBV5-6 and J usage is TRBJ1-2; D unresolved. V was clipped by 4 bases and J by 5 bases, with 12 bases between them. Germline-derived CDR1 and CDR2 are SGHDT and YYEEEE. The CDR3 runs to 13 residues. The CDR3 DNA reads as TGTGCCAGCAGCGCGTCGGGGAGGTATGGCTACACCTTC. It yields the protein CASSASGRYGYTF.